The 16 T cell receptor beta chains given below trace back to one sample, sequenced in a study of shared clonotypes between healthy human individuals. TCRdb's copy holds only in-frame clones and misses some; the assay was immunoSEQ multiplex PCR. The table lists 400,000 or so clones, approximately 97% of them singletons. Material for sequencing was memory CD8+ T cells sorted from blood. Subset: CD45RO+ cells pooled with CCR7-negative TemRA cells. The receptors come from a man aged 30-40 years in good health.

The chain employs TRBV5-6 and TRBJ2-7; D remains unclear. The V gene's germline CDR1 is SGHDT and CDR2 YYEEEE. CDR3 size: 15 residues. The V and J ends lost 4 bases and 1 base respectively, with 15 bases between them. The CDR3 DNA sequence: TGTGCCAGCAGCCCCTCGGGTTTCTCTTCCTACGAGCAGTACTTC. Protein: CASSPSGFSSYEQYF.

The chain joins TRBV18 to TRBJ1-1; D unclear. The V gene's germline CDR1 is KGHSH and CDR2 LQKENI. This CDR3 spans 14 amino acids. Trimming removed 1 base from V and 1 base from J, with 7 bases in between. CDR3 loop: CASSPQGRNTEAFF. CDR3 nucleotides: TGTGCCAGCTCACCACAGGGTAGGAACACTGAAGCTTTCTTT.

The rearrangement joins TRBV6-5 to TRBJ2-5, with D maybe TRBD1 (6 bases). V lost 7 bases to trimming and J lost 5 bases, with 17 bases between them. This CDR3 is 14 amino acids long. Germline V CDR1 and CDR2: MNHEY, SVGAGI. The CDR3 DNA follows: TGTGCCAGCACCCCTCCTTCAGGGGACGAGACCCAGTACTTC. Protein sequence: CASTPPSGDETQYF.

This chain connects TRBV30 to TRBJ2-1; 11 nucleotides agree with TRBD2. The CDR3 has 15 residues. Germline CDR1 and CDR2: GTSNPN and SVGIG (reference sequence). V trimming: 5 bases; J trimming: 0 bases; junction bases outside the gene matches: 3. CDR3 sequence: CAWAGTSGSYNEQFF. DNA of the CDR3: TGTGCCTGGGCCGGGACTAGCGGCTCCTACAATGAGCAGTTCTTC.

Comment on this clone: Different DNA sequences within this sample yield the same CDR3. This chain connects TRBV5-1 to TRBJ2-3, with a weak D call TRBD1 (6 bases). Germline loops: CDR1 SGHRS, CDR2 YFSETQ. Trimming removed 0 bases from V and 4 bases from J, with 6 bases in between. The CDR3 length is 13 residues. The CDR3 bases are TGCGCCAGCAGCTTGGAGGGGGCAGATACGCAGTATTTT. It encodes CASSLEGADTQYF.

The gene calls are TRBV18 and TRBJ1-6; 8 nucleotides line up with TRBD1. The CDR3 is made up of 14 amino acids. V dropped 3 bases and J dropped 7; count of bases not matched to a gene: 2. In germline, CDR1 is KGHSH, CDR2 LQKENI. The CDR3 spells CASSPTGDNSPLHF. CDR3 in DNA: TGTGCCAGCTCACCGACAGGGGACAATTCACCCCTCCACTTT.

About this clone itself: Other DNA sequences from this sample encode an identical CDR3 as well. The J gene is TRBJ2-7, the V gene TRBV20-1; D remains unclear. V lost 2 bases and J 3 bases, leaving 5 bases between the germline ends. This CDR3 region has 11 residues. From germline, CDR1 is DFQATT and CDR2 SNEGSKA (reference sequence). CDR3 residues: CSARTGYEQYF. DNA for the CDR3: TGCAGTGCTAGAACCGGCTACGAGCAGTACTTC.

The rearrangement links TRBV7-9 to TRBJ2-1; possible D gene TRBD2, 5 bases. The germline gives CDR1 SEHNR, CDR2 FQNEAQ (reference sequence). The germline V and J ends were trimmed by 0 bases and 3 bases, with 9 bases remaining between them. This CDR3 has 15 residues. CDR3 residues: CASSLAGANYNEQFF. CDR3 DNA: TGTGCCAGCAGCTTAGCGGGAGCGAACTACAATGAGCAGTTCTTC.

This chain connects TRBV5-6 to TRBJ2-1, with TRBD2 matching 8 bases. Losses at the gene ends were 4 bases for V and 0 bases for J; bases not matched to a gene: 9. Germline CDR1 SGHDT, CDR2 YYEEEE. The CDR3 runs 17 residues. CDR3 amino acids: CASSAGLAPSSYNEQFF. CDR3 nucleotide sequence: TGTGCCAGCAGCGCAGGACTAGCCCCGAGCTCCTACAATGAGCAGTTCTTC.

This sequence joins TRBV27 and TRBJ2-2; the match to TRBD2 covers 15 bases. CDR3 length: 18 amino acids. Germline CDR1 and CDR2: MNHEY and SMNVEV (reference sequence). V dropped 4 bases and J dropped 1; count of bases not matched to a gene: 4. CDR3 amino acids: CASSWTSGRARNTGELFF. In DNA, the CDR3 is TGTGCCAGCAGTTGGACTAGCGGGAGGGCCCGGAACACCGGGGAGCTGTTTTTT.

This clone has a single count. The chain has TRBV25-1 and TRBJ1-3; 10 bases fit TRBD1. The CDR3 contains 15 residues. Germline assignment: CDR1 MGHDK and CDR2 SYGVNS. With V trimmed by 4 bases and J by 2 bases, 2 bases remained unmatched. CDR3 nucleotides: TGTGCCAGCAGTGTAGGGACAGGGGCTGGAAACACCATATATTTT. It translates to CASSVGTGAGNTIYF.

This chain connects TRBV7-6 to TRBJ2-2; 7 nucleotides line up with TRBD1. The V gene end was trimmed by 5 bases and the J gene end by 3 bases; junction bases not matched to a gene: 9. This CDR3 spans 16 amino acids. Germline lookup yields CDR1 SGHVS and CDR2 FNYEAQ. CDR3 sequence reads: CASSPGTVIYTGELFF. In DNA form, the CDR3 reads TGTGCCAGCAGCCCCGGGACAGTCATTTACACCGGGGAGCTGTTTTTT.

This chain uses TRBV25-1 with TRBJ2-7; 8 bases are a match to TRBD1. This CDR3 is 13 amino acids long. The germline V gene has CDR1 MGHDK and CDR2 SYGVNS. Trimming took 6 bases from V and 3 from J; bases not matched to a gene: 4. The CDR3 reads CASRGQVNYEQYF. The CDR3 region has the DNA TGTGCCAGCAGGGGACAGGTAAACTACGAGCAGTACTTC.

The chain carries TRBV4-1 and TRBJ2-5; perhaps TRBD1 as D (5 bases). The CDR3 sequence is 14 residues long. Germline loops: CDR1 MGHRA, CDR2 YSYEKL. The V gene lost 1 base and the J gene lost 0 bases, with 6 bases spanning the gap. In nucleotides, the CDR3 is TGCGCCAGCAGCCAAGGACAGTACCAAGAGACCCAGTACTTC. It specifies CASSQGQYQETQYF.

The chain employs TRBV7-2 and TRBJ2-5, with 9 bases aligning to TRBD2. CDR1 is SGHTA and CDR2 is FQGNSA in the germline V gene. The CDR3 length is 14 residues. J lost 4 bases, V lost 6 bases, and 6 bases had no gene match. The CDR3 nucleotides read TGTGCCAGCAGAATAGCGGGAGCGGGAGAGACCCAGTACTTC. It codes for CASRIAGAGETQYF. The entire variable domain, with the rest obtained from reference TRBV7-2 and TRBJ2-5, is as follows: GAGVSQSPSNKVTEKGKDVELRCDPISGHTALYWYRQSLGQGLEFLIYFQGNSAPDKSGLPSDRFSAERTGGSVSTLTIQRTQQEDSAVYLCASRIAGAGETQYFGPGTRLLVL.

This chain joins TRBV5-4 and TRBJ1-4, with 10 bases that match TRBD1. V gave up 2 bases and J gave up 5 bases; unmatched junction bases: 3. The CDR3 covers 15 residues. Germline V gives CDR1 SGHNT, CDR2 YYREEE (reference sequence). The CDR3 bases are TGTGCCAGCAGCTTAAGACAGGGGGCGAATGAAAAACTGTTTTTT. Translating it yields CASSLRQGANEKLFF.